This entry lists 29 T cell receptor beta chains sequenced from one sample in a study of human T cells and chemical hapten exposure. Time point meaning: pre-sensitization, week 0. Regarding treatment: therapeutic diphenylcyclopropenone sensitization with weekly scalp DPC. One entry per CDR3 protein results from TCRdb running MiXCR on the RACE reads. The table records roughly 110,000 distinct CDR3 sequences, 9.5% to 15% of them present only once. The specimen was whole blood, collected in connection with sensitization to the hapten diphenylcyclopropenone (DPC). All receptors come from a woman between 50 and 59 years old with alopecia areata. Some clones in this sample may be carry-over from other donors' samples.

This CDR3 is CASSLLVGTGYEQYF. The CDR3 coding sequence is TGTGCCAGCAGTTTATTAGTTGGGACAGGGTACGAGCAGTACTTC. The V call is TRBV27, the J call TRBJ2-7; 9 bases fit TRBD1. Trimming took 1 base from V and 4 from J; bases not matched to a gene: 5. The CDR3 length is 15 residues. CDR1 is MNHEY, CDR2 SMNVEV, per germline (reference sequence).

CDR3 amino acids: CSARLEAYNSPLHF. CDR3 DNA: TGCAGTGCTAGATTGGAAGCTTATAATTCACCCCTCCACTTT. The V call is TRBV20-1, the J call TRBJ1-6; D gene unclear. V lost 2 bases, J lost 4 bases, and 9 bases lay in between. The CDR3 is made up of 14 amino acids. Germline-derived CDR1 and CDR2 are DFQATT and SNEGSKA (reference sequence).

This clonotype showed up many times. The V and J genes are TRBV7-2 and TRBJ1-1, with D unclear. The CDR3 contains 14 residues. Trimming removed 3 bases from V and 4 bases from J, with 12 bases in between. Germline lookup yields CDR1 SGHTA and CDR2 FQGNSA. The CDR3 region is CASSFGGRATEAFF. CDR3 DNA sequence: TGTGCCAGCAGCTTTGGTGGGAGGGCCACTGAAGCTTTCTTT.

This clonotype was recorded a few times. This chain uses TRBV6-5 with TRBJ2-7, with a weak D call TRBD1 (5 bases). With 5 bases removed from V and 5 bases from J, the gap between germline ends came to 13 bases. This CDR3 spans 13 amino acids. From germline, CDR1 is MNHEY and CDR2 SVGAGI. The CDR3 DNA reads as TGTGCCAGCAGTGGACAAGCACCGGACGAGCAGTACTTC. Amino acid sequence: CASSGQAPDEQYF.

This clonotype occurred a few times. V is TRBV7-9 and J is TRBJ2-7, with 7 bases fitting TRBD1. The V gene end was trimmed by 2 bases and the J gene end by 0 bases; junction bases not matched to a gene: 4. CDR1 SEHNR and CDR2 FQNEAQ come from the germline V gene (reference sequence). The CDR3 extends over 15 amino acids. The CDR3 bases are TGTGCCAGCAGCTTACCGGGACAGAGCTCCTACGAGCAGTACTTC. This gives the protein CASSLPGQSSYEQYF.

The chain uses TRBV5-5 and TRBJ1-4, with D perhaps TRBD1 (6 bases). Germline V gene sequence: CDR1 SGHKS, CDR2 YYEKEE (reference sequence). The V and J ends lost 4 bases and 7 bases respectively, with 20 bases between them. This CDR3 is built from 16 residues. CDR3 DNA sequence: TGTGCCAGCAGCCAAACAGCGGGGGGCGGAGGTGAAAAACTGTTTTTT. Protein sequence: CASSQTAGGGGEKLFF.

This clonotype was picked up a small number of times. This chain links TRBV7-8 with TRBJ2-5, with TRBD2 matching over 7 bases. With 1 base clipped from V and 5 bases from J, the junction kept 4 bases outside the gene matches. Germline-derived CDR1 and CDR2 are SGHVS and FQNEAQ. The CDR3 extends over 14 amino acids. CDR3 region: CASSLEAGGETQYF. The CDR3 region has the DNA TGTGCCAGCAGCTTAGAAGCCGGGGGGGAGACCCAGTACTTC.

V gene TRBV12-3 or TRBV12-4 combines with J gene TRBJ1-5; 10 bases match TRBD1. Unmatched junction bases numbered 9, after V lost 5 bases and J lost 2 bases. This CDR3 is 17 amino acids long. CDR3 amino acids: CASSPRWGTGGNQPQHF. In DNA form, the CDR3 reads TGTGCCAGCAGTCCCAGATGGGGGACAGGGGGCAATCAGCCCCAGCATTTT.

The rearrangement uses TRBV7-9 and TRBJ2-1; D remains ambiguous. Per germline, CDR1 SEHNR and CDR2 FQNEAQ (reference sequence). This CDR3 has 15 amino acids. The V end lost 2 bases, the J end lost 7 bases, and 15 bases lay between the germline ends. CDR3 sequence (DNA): TGTGCCAGCAGCTTAAATTTACCCCCCGGGAATGAGCAGTTCTTC. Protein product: CASSLNLPPGNEQFF.

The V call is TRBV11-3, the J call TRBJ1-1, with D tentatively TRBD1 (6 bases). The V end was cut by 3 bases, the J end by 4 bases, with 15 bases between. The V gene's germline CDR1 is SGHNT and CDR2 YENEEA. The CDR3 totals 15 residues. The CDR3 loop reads CASSFSSTGPTEAFF. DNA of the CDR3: TGTGCCAGCAGCTTTTCTAGCACAGGGCCCACTGAAGCTTTCTTT.

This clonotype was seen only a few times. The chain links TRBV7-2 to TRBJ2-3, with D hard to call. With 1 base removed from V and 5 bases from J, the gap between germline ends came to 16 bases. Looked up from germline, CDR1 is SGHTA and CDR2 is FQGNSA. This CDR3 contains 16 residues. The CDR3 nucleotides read TGTGCCAGCAGCTTAGGCAAGGGAAGGGCCGTAGATACGCAGTATTTT. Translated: CASSLGKGRAVDTQYF.

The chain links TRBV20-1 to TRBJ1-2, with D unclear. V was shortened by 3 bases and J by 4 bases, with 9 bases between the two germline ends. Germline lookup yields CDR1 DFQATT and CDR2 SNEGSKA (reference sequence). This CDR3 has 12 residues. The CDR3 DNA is TGCAGTGCTAGTATGCAGCGCTATGGCTACACCTTC. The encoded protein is CSASMQRYGYTF.

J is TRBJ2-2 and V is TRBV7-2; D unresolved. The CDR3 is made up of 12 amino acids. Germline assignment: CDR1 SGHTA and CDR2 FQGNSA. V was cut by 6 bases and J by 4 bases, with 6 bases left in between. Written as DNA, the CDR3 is TGTGCCAGCAGGGTATTCACCGGGGAGCTGTTTTTT. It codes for CASRVFTGELFF.

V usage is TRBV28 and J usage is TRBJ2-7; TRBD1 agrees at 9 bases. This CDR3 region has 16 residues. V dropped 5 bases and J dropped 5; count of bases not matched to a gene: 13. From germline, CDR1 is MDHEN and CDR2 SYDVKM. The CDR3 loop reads CASSESSGQGKNEQYF. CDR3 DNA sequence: TGTGCCAGCAGTGAGTCTTCGGGACAGGGTAAAAACGAGCAGTACTTC.

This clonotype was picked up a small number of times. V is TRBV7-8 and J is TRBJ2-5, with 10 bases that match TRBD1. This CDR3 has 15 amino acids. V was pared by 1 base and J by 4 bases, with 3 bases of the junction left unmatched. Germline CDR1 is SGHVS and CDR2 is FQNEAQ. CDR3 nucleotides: TGTGCCAGCAGCTTAGGGAGGACAGGGGGAGAGACCCAGTACTTC. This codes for CASSLGRTGGETQYF.

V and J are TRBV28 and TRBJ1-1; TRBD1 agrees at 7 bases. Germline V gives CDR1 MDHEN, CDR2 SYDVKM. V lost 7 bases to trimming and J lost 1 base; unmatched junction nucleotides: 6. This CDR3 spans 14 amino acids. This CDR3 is CASTEGTANTEAFF. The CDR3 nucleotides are TGTGCCAGCACCGAAGGGACAGCGAACACTGAAGCTTTCTTT.

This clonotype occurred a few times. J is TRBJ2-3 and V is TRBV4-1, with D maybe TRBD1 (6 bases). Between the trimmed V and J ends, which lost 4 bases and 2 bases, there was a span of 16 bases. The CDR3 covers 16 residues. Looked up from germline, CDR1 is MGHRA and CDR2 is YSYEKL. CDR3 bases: TGCGCCAGCAGCCCGCACCGGGACATAAACACAGATACGCAGTATTTT. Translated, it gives CASSPHRDINTDTQYF.

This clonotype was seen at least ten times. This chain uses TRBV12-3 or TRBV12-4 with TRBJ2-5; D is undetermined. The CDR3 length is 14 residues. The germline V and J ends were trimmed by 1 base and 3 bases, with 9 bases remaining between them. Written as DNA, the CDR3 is TGTGCCAGCAGTTTAGTCCCGGGTAAAGAGACCCAGTACTTC. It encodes CASSLVPGKETQYF.

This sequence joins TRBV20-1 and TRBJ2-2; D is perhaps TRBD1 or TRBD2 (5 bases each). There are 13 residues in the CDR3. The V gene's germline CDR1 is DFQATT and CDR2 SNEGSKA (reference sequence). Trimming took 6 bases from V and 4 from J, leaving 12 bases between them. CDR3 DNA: TGCAGTGCAGTGGCAGGGACCACCGGGGAGCTGTTTTTT. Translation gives CSAVAGTTGELFF.

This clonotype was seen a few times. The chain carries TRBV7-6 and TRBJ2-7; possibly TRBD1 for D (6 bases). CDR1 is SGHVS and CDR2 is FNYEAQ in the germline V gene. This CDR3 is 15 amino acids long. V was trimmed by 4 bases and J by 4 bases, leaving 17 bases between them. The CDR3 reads CASSSRSGESYEQYF. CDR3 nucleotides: TGTGCCAGCAGCTCGCGTTCAGGGGAATCGTACGAGCAGTACTTC. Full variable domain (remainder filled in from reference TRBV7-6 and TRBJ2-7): GAGVSQSPRYKVTKRGQDVALRCDPISGHVSLYWYRQALGQGPEFLTYFNYEAQQDKSGLPNDRFSAERPEGSISTLTIQRTEQRDSAMYRCASSSRSGESYEQYFGPGTRLTVT.

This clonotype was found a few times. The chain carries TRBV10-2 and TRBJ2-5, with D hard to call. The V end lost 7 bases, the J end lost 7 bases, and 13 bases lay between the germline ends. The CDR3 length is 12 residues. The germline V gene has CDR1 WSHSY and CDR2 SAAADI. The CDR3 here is CASTPRGGTQYF. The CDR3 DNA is TGCGCCAGCACCCCGCGTGGTGGGACCCAGTACTTC.

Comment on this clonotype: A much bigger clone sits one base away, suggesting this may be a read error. CDR3 sequence reads: CASSTGYEQFF. DNA for the CDR3: TGTGCCAGCAGTACAGGGTATGAGCAGTTCTTC. This chain joins TRBV28 and TRBJ2-1, with D tentatively TRBD1 (6 bases). Per the germline V gene, CDR1 is MDHEN and CDR2 is SYDVKM. The CDR3 runs to 11 residues. V was shortened by 5 bases and J by 8 bases, with 7 bases between the two germline ends.

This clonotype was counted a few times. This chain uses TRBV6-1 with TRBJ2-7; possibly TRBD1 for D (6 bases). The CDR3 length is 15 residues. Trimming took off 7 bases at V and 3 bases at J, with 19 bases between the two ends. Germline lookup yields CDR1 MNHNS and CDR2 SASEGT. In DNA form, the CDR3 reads TGTGCCAGCAACCCGGCACAGGGCTTAGGCTACGAGCAGTACTTC. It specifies CASNPAQGLGYEQYF.

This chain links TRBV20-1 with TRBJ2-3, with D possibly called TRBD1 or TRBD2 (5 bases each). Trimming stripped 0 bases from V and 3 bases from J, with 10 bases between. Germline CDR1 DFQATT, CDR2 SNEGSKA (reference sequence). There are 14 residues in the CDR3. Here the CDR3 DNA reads TGCAGTGCTAGAGAGGGGACGGGGACAGATACGCAGTATTTT. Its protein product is CSAREGTGTDTQYF.

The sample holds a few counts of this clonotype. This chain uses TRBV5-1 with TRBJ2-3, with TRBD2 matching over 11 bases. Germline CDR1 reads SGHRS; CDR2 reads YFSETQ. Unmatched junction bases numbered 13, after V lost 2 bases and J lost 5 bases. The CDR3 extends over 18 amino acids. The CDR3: CASSLRTLSGGAVDTQYF. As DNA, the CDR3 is TGCGCCAGCAGCTTACGAACCCTTAGCGGGGGGGCGGTAGATACGCAGTATTTT.

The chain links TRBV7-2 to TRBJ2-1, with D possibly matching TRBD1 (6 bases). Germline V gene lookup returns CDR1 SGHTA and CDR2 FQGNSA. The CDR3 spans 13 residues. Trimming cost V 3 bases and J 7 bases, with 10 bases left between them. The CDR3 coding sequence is TGTGCCAGCAGCTTTGTACAGGGTAATGAGCAGTTCTTC. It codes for CASSFVQGNEQFF.

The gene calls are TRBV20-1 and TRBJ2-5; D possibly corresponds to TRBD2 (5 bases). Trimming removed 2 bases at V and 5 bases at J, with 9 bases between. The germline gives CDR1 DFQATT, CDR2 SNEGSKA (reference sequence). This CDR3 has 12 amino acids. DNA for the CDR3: TGCAGTGCTAGAATAGGACTGGAGACCCAGTACTTC. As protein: CSARIGLETQYF.

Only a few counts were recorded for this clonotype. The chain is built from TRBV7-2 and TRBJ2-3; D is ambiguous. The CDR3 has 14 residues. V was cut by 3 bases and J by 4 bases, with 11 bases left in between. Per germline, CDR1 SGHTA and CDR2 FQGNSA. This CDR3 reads CASSLRLEADTQYF. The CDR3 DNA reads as TGTGCCAGCAGCTTGAGGTTAGAGGCAGATACGCAGTATTTT.

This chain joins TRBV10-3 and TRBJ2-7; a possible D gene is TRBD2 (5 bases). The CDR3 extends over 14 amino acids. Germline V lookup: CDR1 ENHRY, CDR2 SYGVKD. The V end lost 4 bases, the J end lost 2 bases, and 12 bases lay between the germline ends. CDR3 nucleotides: TGTGCCATCAGTGGTTCTAGCTCAGCCTACGAGCAGTACTTC. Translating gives CAISGSSSAYEQYF.